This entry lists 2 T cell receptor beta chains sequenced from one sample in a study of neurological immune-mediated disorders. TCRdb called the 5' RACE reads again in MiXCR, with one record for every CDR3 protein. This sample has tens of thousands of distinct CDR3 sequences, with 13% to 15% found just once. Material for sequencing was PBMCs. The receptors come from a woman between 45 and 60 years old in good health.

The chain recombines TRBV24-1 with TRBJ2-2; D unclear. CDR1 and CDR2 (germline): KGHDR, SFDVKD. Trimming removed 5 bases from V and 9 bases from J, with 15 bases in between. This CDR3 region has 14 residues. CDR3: CATSAAGSPRELFF. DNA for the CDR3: TGTGCCACCAGTGCCGCCGGGTCCCCCCGGGAGCTGTTTTTT.

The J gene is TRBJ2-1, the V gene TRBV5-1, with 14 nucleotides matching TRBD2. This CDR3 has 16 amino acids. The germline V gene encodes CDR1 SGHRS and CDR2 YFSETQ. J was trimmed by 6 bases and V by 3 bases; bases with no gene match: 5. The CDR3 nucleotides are TGCGCCAGCAGCTCGGGGACTAGCGGGGGCCCCAATGAGCAGTTCTTC. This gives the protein CASSSGTSGGPNEQFF.